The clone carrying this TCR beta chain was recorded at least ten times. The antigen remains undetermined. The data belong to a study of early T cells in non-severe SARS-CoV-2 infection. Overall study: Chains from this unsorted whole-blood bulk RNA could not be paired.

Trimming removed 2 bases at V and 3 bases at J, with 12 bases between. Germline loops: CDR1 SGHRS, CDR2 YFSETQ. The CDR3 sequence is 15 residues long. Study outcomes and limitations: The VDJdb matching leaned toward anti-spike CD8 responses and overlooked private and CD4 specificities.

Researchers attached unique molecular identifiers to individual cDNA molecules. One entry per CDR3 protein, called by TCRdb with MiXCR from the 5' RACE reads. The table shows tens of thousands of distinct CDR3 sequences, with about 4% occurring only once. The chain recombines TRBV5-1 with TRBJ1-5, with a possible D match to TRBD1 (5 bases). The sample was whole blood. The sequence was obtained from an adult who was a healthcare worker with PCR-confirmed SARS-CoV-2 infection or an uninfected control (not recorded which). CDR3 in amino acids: CASSFGGTDNQPQHF. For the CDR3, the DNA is TGCGCCAGCAGCTTTGGGGGAACGGACAATCAGCCCCAGCATTTT.